This T cell receptor beta chain was found in a study of blood T cell repertoires in COVID-19. Study summary: The United States, Italy and Spain supplied acute and convalescent COVID-19 samples. PBMCs, B-cell-depleted T cells, or T cells provided the cDNA or gDNA that made up the material.

TCRdb's copy holds only in-frame clones and misses some; the assay was immunoSEQ multiplex PCR. This table holds about 200,000 clones, around 82% found once. V was clipped by 0 bases and J by 13 bases, with 19 bases between them. The CDR3 spans 14 residues. CDR1 is MNHEY, CDR2 SVGEGT, per germline. This TCR was recovered from an older woman with acute or convalescent COVID-19. Sequencing was done on a sample of peripheral blood. The genes are TRBV6-2 or TRBV6-3 and TRBJ2-7, with D maybe TRBD2 (5 bases). The CDR3 DNA sequence: TGTGCCAGCAGTTACTCGACCCTTCTAGCCCACTTATACTTC. Translation gives CASSYSTLLAHLYF.